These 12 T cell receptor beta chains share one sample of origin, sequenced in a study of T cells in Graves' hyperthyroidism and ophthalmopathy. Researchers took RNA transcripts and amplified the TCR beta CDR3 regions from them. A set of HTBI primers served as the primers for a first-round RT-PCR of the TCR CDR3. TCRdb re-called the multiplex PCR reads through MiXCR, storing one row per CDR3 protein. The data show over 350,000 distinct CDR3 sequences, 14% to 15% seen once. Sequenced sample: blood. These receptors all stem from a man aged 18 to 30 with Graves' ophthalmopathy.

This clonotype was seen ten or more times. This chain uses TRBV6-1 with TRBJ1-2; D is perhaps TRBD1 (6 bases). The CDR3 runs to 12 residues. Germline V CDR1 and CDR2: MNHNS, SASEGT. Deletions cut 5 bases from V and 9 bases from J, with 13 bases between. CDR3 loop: CASSSSGTSYTF. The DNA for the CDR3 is TGTGCCAGCAGTTCCTCCGGGACAAGCTACACCTTC.

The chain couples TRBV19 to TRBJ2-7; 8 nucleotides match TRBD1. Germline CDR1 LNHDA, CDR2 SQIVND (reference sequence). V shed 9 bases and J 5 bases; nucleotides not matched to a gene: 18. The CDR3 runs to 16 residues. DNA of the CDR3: TGTGCCAGCAGTCCGGCAGGGGGCTTATCCGGCCACGAGCAGTACTTC. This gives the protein CASSPAGGLSGHEQYF.

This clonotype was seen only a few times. The CDR3 loop is CATSDRRVAGYSVLYEQYF. CDR3 nucleotide sequence: TGTGCCACCAGTGATCGCCGGGTAGCGGGGTATTCCGTACTATACGAGCAGTACTTC. The J gene is TRBJ2-7, the V gene TRBV24-1, with 8 nucleotides matching TRBD2. The CDR3 covers 19 residues. V lost 3 bases, J lost 4 bases, and 19 bases stayed unmatched. Germline V gene sequence: CDR1 KGHDR, CDR2 SFDVKD.

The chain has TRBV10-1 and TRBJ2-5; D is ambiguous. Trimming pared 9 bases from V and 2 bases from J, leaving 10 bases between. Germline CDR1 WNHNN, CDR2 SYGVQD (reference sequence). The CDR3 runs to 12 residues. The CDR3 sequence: CARGRSQETQYF. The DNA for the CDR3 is TGCGCCAGAGGACGGAGTCAAGAGACCCAGTACTTC.

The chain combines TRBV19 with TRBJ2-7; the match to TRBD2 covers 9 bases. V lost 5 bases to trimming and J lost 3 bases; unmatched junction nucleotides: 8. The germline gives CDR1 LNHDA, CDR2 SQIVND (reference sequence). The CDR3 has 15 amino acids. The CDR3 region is CASSPGTSYSYEQYF. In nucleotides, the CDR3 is TGTGCCAGTAGTCCCGGGACTAGCTATAGCTACGAGCAGTACTTC.

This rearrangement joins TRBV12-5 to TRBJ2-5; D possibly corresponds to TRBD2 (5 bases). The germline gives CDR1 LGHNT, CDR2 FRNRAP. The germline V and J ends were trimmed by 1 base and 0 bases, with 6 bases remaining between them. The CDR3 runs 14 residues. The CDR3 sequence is CASGLGGYQETQYF. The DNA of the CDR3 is TGTGCTAGTGGTTTGGGCGGGTACCAAGAGACCCAGTACTTC.

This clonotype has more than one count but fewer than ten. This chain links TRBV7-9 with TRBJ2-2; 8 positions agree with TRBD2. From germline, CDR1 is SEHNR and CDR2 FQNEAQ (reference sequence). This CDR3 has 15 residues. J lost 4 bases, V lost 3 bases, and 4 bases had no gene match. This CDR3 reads CASSFFGRGTGELFF. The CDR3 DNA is TGTGCCAGCAGCTTCTTCGGGAGGGGCACCGGGGAGCTGTTTTTT.

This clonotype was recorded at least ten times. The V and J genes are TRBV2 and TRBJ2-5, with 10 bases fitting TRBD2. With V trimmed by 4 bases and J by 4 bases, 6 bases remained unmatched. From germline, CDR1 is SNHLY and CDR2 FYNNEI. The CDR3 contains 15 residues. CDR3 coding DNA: TGTGCCAGCAGTGCCCGGGCTAGCGGGGGAGAGACCCAGTACTTC. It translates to CASSARASGGETQYF.

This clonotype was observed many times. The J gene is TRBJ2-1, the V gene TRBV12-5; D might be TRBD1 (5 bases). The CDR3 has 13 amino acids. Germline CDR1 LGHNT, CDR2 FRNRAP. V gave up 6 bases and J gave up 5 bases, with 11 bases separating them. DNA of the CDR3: TGTGCTAGTGGCGCAAGGGGAAACAATGAGCAGTTCTTC. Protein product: CASGARGNNEQFF. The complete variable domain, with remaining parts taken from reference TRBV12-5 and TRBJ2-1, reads DARVTQTPRHKVTEMGQEVTMRCQPILGHNTVFWYRQTMMQGLELLAYFRNRAPLDDSGMPKDRFSAEMPDATLATLKIQPSEPRDSAVYFCASGARGNNEQFFGPGTRLTVL.

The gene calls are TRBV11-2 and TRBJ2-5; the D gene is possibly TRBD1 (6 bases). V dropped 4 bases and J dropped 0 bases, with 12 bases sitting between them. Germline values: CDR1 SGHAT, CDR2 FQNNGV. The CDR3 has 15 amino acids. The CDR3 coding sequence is TGTGCCAGCAGCTCAGATACAGGGAACCAAGAGACCCAGTACTTC. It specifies CASSSDTGNQETQYF.

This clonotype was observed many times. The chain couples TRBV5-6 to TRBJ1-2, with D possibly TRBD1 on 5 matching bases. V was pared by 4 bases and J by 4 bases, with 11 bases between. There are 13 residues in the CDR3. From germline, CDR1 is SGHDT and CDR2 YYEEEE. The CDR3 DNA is TGTGCCAGCAGCCCGGGACGGAGCTATGGCTACACCTTC. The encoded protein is CASSPGRSYGYTF.

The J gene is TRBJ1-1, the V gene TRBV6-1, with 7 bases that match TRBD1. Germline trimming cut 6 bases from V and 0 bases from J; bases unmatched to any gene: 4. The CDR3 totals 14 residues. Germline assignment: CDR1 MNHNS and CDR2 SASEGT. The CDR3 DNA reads TGTGCCAGCAGCCCGACAGGGTTGAACACTGAAGCTTTCTTT. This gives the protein CASSPTGLNTEAFF.